One sample yielded the 12 T cell receptor beta chains listed below, sequenced in a study of regulatory T cells in long-lasting Graves disease. CDR3-region Arm-PCR and iRepertoire HTBI primers produced the TCR beta libraries. Via MiXCR, TCRdb re-called the multiplex PCR reads, giving one row per CDR3 protein. Altogether approximately 400,000 distinct CDR3 sequences are present, around 21% being singletons, with the ten largest covering around 21%. Specified time point: persistent/refractory GD, antithyroid drugs over 5 years with positive TRAb. RNA extracted from PBMCs served as the sequencing template. The sample was peripheral blood mononuclear cells (PBMCs), taken when the disease was refractory, from a patient treated with antithyroid drugs. The origin of the receptors is a female donor with Graves disease.

CDR3 loop: CASHPFRAERTGELFF. The CDR3 coding sequence is TGTGCCAGCCACCCTTTTCGAGCGGAACGAACCGGGGAGCTGTTTTTT. This rearrangement joins TRBV7-2 to TRBJ2-2; D may be TRBD2 (5 bases). The V gene lost 8 bases and the J gene lost 5 bases, with 21 bases spanning the gap. The CDR3 runs 16 residues. The germline CDR1 and CDR2 sequences are SGHTA and FQGNSA.

The CDR3 protein is CASSMAGANVLTF. The CDR3 DNA is TGTGCCAGTAGTATGGCCGGGGCCAACGTCCTGACTTTC. The chain joins TRBV19 to TRBJ2-6; D is uncertain. Germline values: CDR1 LNHDA, CDR2 SQIVND (reference sequence). This CDR3 has 13 amino acids. The germline V and J ends were trimmed by 3 bases and 4 bases, with 4 bases remaining between them.

This clonotype occurred a few times. The chain has TRBV29-1 and TRBJ1-1, with no clear D. V lost 6 bases and J 3 bases, leaving 14 bases between the germline ends. The length of the CDR3 is 13 residues. CDR1 and CDR2 (germline): SQVTM, ANQGSEA. CDR3 amino acids: CSVPSVWDTEAFF. The CDR3 DNA sequence: TGCAGCGTGCCTTCAGTGTGGGACACTGAAGCTTTCTTT.

The genes are TRBV19 and TRBJ1-5; D is unclear. The ends were cut back, 5 bases at V and 0 bases at J, with 20 bases in the middle. This CDR3 is 18 amino acids long. Germline lookup yields CDR1 LNHDA and CDR2 SQIVND (reference sequence). Here the CDR3 reads CASSLALTPGYSNQPQHF. CDR3 bases: TGTGCCAGTAGTCTAGCGCTCACCCCTGGTTATAGCAATCAGCCCCAGCATTTT.

The CDR3 spells CASSQVFFGKEPQHF. CDR3 DNA sequence: TGCGCCAGCAGCCAAGTATTTTTCGGGAAGGAGCCCCAGCATTTT. The chain has TRBV4-3 and TRBJ1-5; D gene uncertain. With 1 base removed from V and 8 bases from J, the gap between germline ends came to 15 bases. The CDR3 has 15 amino acids. From germline, CDR1 is LGHNA and CDR2 YSLEER.

This clonotype was seen only a few times. The chain links TRBV4-3 to TRBJ2-7; the D gene could be TRBD1 or TRBD2 (6 bases each). V lost 1 base and J lost 0, with 16 bases in between. Germline V lookup: CDR1 LGHNA, CDR2 YSLEER. The CDR3 runs to 17 residues. DNA for the CDR3: TGCGCCAGCAGCCAAGGCCGGCGGGACACCAACTCCTACGAGCAGTACTTC. This gives the protein CASSQGRRDTNSYEQYF.

CDR3 loop: CASSLSAGNEQYF. CDR3 DNA: TGTGCCAGCAGCTTGTCCGCTGGAAACGAGCAGTACTTC. This sequence joins TRBV5-6 and TRBJ2-7; the D is unclear. This CDR3 comprises 13 residues. The germline V gene has CDR1 SGHDT and CDR2 YYEEEE. The ends were cut back, 1 base at V and 5 bases at J, with 10 bases in the middle. The variable domain in full, completed from reference TRBV5-6 and TRBJ2-7, reads DAGVTQSPTHLIKTRGQQVTLRCSPKSGHDTVSWYQQALGQGPQFIFQYYEEEERQRGNFPDRFSGHQFPNYSSELNVNALLLGDSALYLCASSLSAGNEQYFGPGTRLTVT.

The sample holds a few counts of this clonotype. This chain connects TRBV28 to TRBJ1-2, with TRBD1 identical over 8 bases. The germline CDR1 and CDR2 sequences are MDHEN and SYDVKM. Trimming cost V 6 bases and J 8 bases; bases outside gene matches: 11. The CDR3 extends over 14 amino acids. The CDR3 sequence is CASRVTGQGQGYTF. The CDR3 bases are TGTGCCAGCAGGGTGACCGGACAGGGCCAAGGCTACACCTTC.

The chain uses TRBV20-1 and TRBJ1-1; no clear D. There are 11 residues in the CDR3. Germline CDR1 DFQATT, CDR2 SNEGSKA (reference sequence). V was clipped by 3 bases and J by 0 bases, with 2 bases between them. CDR3 DNA: TGCAGTGCTAGTGTGAACACTGAAGCTTTCTTT. Translating gives CSASVNTEAFF.

This clonotype has just a few counts. The CDR3 DNA reads as TGCAGTGCTCGCCCGGTGACCCAAGAGACCCAGTACTTC. This codes for CSARPVTQETQYF. The rearrangement joins TRBV20-1 to TRBJ2-5; D gene uncertain. Trimming left V 5 bases short and J 1 base short, with 11 bases between. The germline CDR1 and CDR2 sequences are DFQATT and SNEGSKA (reference sequence). CDR3 length: 13 residues.

This clonotype was seen many times. The rearrangement links TRBV12-3 or TRBV12-4 to TRBJ2-7; D unresolved. CDR3 length equals 15 residues. The V gene lost 5 bases and the J gene lost 0 bases, with 14 bases spanning the gap. The CDR3 loop reads CASSQTIKSSYEQYF. CDR3 nucleotides: TGTGCCAGCAGTCAAACTATCAAGAGCTCCTACGAGCAGTACTTC.

There are many counts of this clonotype. The rearrangement links TRBV7-2 to TRBJ2-4; D call uncertain. CDR1 and CDR2 (germline): SGHTA, FQGNSA. V was pared by 0 bases and J by 1 base, with 10 bases between. The CDR3 has 16 residues. The CDR3 bases are TGTGCCAGCAGCTTAGCGGCATCCAAGGCCAAAAACATTCAGTACTTC. Protein sequence: CASSLAASKAKNIQYF.